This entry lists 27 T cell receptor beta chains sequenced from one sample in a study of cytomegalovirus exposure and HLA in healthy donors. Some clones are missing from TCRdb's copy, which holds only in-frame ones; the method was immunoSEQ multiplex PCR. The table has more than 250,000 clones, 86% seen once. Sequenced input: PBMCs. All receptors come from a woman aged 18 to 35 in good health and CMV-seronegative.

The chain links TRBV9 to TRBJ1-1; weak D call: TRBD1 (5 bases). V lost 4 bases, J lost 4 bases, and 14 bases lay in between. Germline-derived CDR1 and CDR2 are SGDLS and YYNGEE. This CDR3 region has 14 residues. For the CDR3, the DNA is TGTGCCAGCAGCCAGATGGGTCAGGGCACTGAAGCTTTCTTT. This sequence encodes CASSQMGQGTEAFF.

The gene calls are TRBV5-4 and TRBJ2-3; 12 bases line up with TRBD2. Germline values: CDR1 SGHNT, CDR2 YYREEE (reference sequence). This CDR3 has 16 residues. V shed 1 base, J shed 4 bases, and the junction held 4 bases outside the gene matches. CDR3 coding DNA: TGTGCCAGCAGCTTGTCGTGGACTAGCGGGGCAGATACGCAGTATTTT. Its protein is CASSLSWTSGADTQYF.

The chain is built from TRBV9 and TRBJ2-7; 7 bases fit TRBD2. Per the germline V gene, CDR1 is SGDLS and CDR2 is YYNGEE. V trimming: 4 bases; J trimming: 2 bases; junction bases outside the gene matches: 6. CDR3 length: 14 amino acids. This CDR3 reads CASSTGGGAYEQYF. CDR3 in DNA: TGTGCCAGCAGCACTGGCGGGGGAGCCTACGAGCAGTACTTC.

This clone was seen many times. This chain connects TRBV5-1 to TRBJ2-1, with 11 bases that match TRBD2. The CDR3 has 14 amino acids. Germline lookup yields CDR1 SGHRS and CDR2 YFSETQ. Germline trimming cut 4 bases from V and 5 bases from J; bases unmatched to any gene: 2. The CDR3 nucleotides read TGCGCCAGCAGCGATAGCGGGGGGGACAATGAGCAGTTCTTC. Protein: CASSDSGGDNEQFF.

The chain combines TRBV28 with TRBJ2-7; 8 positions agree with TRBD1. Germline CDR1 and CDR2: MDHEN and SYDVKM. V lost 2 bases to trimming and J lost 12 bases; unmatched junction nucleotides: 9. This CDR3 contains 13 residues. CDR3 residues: CASSLADRGRAYF. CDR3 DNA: TGTGCCAGCAGTTTAGCAGACAGGGGACGAGCGTACTTC.

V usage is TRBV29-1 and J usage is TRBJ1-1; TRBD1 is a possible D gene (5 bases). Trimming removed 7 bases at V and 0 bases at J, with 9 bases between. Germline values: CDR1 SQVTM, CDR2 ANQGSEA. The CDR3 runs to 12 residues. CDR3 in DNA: TGCAGCGGATCAGGGATGAACACTGAAGCTTTCTTT. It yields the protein CSGSGMNTEAFF.

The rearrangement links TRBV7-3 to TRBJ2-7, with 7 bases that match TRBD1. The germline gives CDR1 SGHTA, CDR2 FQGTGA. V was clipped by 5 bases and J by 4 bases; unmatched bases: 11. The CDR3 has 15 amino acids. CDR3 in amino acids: CASSLQGDPGYEQYF. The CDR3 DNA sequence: TGTGCCAGCAGCCTTCAGGGGGATCCGGGGTACGAGCAGTACTTC.

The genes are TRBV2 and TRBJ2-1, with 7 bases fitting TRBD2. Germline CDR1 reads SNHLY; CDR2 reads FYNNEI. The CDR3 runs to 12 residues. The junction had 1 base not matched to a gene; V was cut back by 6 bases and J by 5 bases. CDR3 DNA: TGTGCCAGCAGGGGACTACACAATGAGCAGTTCTTC. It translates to CASRGLHNEQFF.

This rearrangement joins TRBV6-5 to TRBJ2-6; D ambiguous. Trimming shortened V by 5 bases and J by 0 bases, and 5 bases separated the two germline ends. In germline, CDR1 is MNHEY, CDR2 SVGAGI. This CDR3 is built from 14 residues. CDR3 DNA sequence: TGTGCCAGCAGTCCCGTCTCTGGGGCCAACGTCCTGACTTTC. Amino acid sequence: CASSPVSGANVLTF.

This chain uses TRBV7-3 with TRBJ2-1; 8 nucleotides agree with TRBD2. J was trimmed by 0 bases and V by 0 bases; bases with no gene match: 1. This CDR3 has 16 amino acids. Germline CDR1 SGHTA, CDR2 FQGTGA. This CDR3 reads CASSLTSGNSYNEQFF. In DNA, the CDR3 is TGTGCCAGCAGCTTAACTAGCGGGAACTCCTACAATGAGCAGTTCTTC.

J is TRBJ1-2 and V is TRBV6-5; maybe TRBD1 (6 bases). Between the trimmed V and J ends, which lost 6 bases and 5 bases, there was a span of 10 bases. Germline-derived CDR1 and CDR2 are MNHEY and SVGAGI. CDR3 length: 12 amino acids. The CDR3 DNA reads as TGTGCCAGCAGATTACAGGGTTATGGCTACACCTTC. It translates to CASRLQGYGYTF.

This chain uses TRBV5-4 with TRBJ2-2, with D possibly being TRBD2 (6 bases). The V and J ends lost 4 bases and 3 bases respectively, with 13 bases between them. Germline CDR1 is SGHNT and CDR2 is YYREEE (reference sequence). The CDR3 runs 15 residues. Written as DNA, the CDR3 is TGTGCCAGCAGCCTAGGAGCGGGTGACACCGGGGAGCTGTTTTTT. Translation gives CASSLGAGDTGELFF.

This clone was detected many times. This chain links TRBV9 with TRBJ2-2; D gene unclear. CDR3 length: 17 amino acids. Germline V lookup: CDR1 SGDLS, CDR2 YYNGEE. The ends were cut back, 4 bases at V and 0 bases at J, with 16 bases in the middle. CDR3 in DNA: TGTGCCAGCAGCCCCCTACTCGATCCGTCGAACACCGGGGAGCTGTTTTTT. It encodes CASSPLLDPSNTGELFF. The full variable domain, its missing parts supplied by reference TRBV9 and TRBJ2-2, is DSGVTQTPKHLITATGQRVTLRCSPRSGDLSVYWYQQSLDQGLQFLIQYYNGEERAKGNILERFSAQQFPDLHSELNLSSLELGDSALYFCASSPLLDPSNTGELFFGEGSRLTVL.

The CDR3 loop reads CASSFREGEWEQYF. CDR3 nucleotides: TGTGCCAGCAGTTTTCGGGAGGGGGAATGGGAGCAGTACTTC. V is TRBV27 and J is TRBJ2-7, with 8 bases fitting TRBD2. Trimming cost V 3 bases and J 7 bases; bases outside gene matches: 8. CDR3 length equals 14 residues. CDR1 and CDR2 (germline): MNHEY, SMNVEV (reference sequence).

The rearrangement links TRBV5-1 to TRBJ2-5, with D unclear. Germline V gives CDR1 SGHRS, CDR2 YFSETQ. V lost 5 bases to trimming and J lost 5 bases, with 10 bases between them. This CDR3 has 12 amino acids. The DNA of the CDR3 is TGCGCCAGCAGTCCTGAGAGGGAGACCCAGTACTTC. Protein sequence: CASSPERETQYF.

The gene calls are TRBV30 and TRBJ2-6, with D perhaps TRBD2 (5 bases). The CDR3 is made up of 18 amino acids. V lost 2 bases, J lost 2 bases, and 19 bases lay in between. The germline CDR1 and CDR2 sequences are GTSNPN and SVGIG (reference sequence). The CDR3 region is CAWSRTPYVHAGANVLTF. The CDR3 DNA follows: TGTGCCTGGAGTAGGACTCCCTATGTTCACGCTGGGGCCAACGTCCTGACTTTC.

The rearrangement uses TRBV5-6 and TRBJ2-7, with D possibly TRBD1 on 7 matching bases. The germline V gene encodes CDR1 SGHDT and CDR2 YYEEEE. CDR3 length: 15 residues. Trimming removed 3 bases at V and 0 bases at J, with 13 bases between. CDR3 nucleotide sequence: TGTGCCAGCAGCTCCGACAGGGAGGACTCCTACGAGCAGTACTTC. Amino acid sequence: CASSSDREDSYEQYF.

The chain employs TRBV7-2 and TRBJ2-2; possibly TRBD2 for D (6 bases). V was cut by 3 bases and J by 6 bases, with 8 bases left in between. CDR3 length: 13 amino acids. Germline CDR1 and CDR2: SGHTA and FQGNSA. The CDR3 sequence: CASSLGGAGELFF. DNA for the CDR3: TGTGCCAGCAGCTTGGGCGGGGCCGGGGAGCTGTTTTTT.

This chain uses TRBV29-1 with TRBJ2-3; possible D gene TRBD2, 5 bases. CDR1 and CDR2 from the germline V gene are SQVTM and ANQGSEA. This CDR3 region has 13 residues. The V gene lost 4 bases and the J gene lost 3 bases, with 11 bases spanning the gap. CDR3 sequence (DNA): TGCAGCGTTGGAGGGAAAACGACAGATACGCAGTATTTT. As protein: CSVGGKTTDTQYF.

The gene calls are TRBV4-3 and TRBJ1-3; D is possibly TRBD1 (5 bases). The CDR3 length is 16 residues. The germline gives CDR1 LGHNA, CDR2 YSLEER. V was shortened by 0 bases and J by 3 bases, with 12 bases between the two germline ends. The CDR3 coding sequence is TGCGCCAGCAGCCAAGATCAGCGACAGAATGGAAACACCATATATTTT. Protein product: CASSQDQRQNGNTIYF.

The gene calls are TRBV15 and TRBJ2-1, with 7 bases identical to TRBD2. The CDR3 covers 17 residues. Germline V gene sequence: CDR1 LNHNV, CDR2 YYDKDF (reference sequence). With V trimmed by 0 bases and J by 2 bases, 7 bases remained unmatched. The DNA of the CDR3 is TGTGCCACCAGCAGAGATTGGGGGGAGGGTGCCTACAATGAGCAGTTCTTC. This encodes CATSRDWGEGAYNEQFF.

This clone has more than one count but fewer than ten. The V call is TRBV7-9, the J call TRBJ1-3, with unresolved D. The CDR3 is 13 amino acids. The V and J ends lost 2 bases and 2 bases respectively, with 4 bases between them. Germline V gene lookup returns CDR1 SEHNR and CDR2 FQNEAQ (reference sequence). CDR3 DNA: TGTGCCAGCAGCTTAACTACTGGAAACACCATATATTTT. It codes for CASSLTTGNTIYF.

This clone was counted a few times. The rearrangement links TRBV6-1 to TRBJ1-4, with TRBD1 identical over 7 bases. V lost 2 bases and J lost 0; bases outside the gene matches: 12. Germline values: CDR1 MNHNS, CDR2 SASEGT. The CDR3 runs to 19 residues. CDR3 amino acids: CASSERGTANGATNEKLFF. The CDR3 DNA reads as TGTGCCAGCAGTGAACGAGGGACAGCCAACGGCGCAACTAATGAAAAACTGTTTTTT.

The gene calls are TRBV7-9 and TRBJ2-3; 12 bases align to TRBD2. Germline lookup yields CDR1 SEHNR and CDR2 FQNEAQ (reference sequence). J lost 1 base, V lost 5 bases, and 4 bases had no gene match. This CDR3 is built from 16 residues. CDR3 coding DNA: TGTGCCAGCAGCCCCAGACTAGCGGGAGGCACAGATACGCAGTATTTT. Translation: CASSPRLAGGTDTQYF. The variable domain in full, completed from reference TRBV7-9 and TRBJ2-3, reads DTGVSQNPRHKITKRGQNVTFRCDPISEHNRLYWYRQTLGQGPEFLTYFQNEAQLEKSRLLSDRFSAERPKGSFSTLEIQRTEQGDSAMYLCASSPRLAGGTDTQYFGPGTRLTVL.

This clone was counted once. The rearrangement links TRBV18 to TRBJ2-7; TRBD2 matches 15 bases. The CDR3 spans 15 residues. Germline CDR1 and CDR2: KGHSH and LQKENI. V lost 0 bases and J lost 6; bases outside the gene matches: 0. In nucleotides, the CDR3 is TGTGCCAGCTCACCACCGGGACTAGCGGGGGGCGAGCAGTACTTC. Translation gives CASSPPGLAGGEQYF.

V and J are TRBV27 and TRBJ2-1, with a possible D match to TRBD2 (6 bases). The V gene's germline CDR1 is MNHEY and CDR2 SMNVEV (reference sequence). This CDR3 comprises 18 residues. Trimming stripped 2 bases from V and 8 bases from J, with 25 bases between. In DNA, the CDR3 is TGTGCCAGCAGTTTAGGGTTTCTAGCGAGGGTGGATGGCCATGAGCAGTTCTTC. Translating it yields CASSLGFLARVDGHEQFF.

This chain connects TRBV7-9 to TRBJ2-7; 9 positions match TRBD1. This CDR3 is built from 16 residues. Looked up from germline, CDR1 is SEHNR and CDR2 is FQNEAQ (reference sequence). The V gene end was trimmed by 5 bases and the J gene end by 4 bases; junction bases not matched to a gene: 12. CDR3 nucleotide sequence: TGTGCCAGCAGCCCCTATGGGGACAGGGATAGTTACGAGCAGTACTTC. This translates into CASSPYGDRDSYEQYF.